These 5 T cell receptor beta chains share one sample of origin, sequenced in a study of PD-1 blockade in classical Hodgkin lymphoma. Time point meaning: cycle 4 day 1 (C4D1), after five to seven weeks of nivolumab. Each patient experienced a relapse that followed autologous stem cell transplantation, and brentuximab vedotin exposure varied. Produced via immunoSEQ multiplex PCR; TCRdb's table is partial and in-frame only. This table holds 50,000 or so clones, around 91% found once. The sequences come from peripheral blood mononuclear cells (PBMCs), collected before the fourth cycle of nivolumab. These receptor sequences come from a human donor with classical Hodgkin lymphoma.

The J gene is TRBJ2-1, the V gene TRBV25-1; TRBD2 matches 13 bases. Germline V CDR1 and CDR2: MGHDK, SYGVNS. This CDR3 has 15 amino acids. V gave up 5 bases and J gave up 10 bases; unmatched junction bases: 8. In DNA form, the CDR3 reads TGTGCCAGCAGTATACTAGCGGGAGGGCAGTGGGAGCAGTTCTTC. Translated: CASSILAGGQWEQFF.

The chain recombines TRBV21-1 with TRBJ1-1; the table calls TRBD1, which could not be checked here. TRBV21-1 is a pseudogene locus. The CDR3 runs 15 residues. The CDR3 DNA reads as TGTGCCAGCAGCAACCGGGACAGGAGGGGCACTGAAGCTTTCTTT. Its protein is CASSNRDRRGTEAFF.

The gene calls are TRBV7-9 and TRBJ1-1; 7 nucleotides align to TRBD1. Looked up from germline, CDR1 is SEHNR and CDR2 is FQNEAQ (reference sequence). This CDR3 contains 14 residues. V was clipped by 5 bases and J by 6 bases; unmatched bases: 9. The DNA of the CDR3 is TGTGCCAGCAGCCAGGGGATAGGGGGCCCTGAAGCTTTCTTT. It encodes CASSQGIGGPEAFF. The whole variable domain, filled in from reference TRBV7-9 and TRBJ1-1, reads DTGVSQNPRHKITKRGQNVTFRCDPISEHNRLYWYRQTLGQGPEFLTYFQNEAQLEKSRLLSDRFSAERPKGSFSTLEIQRTEQGDSAMYLCASSQGIGGPEAFFGQGTRLTVV.

The chain has TRBV11-3 and TRBJ2-7; D uncertain. From germline, CDR1 is SGHNT and CDR2 YENEEA. The CDR3 totals 13 residues. Deletions cut 3 bases from V and 5 bases from J, with 11 bases between. CDR3 loop: CASSFRPFDEQYF. CDR3 nucleotides: TGTGCCAGCAGCTTCAGACCTTTTGACGAGCAGTACTTC.

This rearrangement joins TRBV19 to TRBJ2-3; D gene ambiguous. The germline V and J ends were trimmed by 5 bases and 2 bases, with 8 bases remaining between them. This CDR3 has 13 residues. From germline, CDR1 is LNHDA and CDR2 SQIVND (reference sequence). CDR3 in DNA: TGTGCCAGTAGTTTAGTGTTCACAGATACGCAGTATTTT. Residues: CASSLVFTDTQYF.